The source of this T cell receptor beta chain is a study of T cell responses to AZD1222 COVID-19 vaccine. This CDR3 region has 13 residues. The germline gives CDR1 SNHLY, CDR2 FYNNEI. Trimming stripped 10 bases from V and 4 bases from J, with 15 bases between. Profiled with immunoSEQ multiplex PCR; TCRdb holds only in-frame clones, not every one. The table has some 130,000 clones, roughly 92% seen once. Study results and limitations: Donors were largely white British and mainly female; clonal diversity was possibly underestimated. Sampled repertoires all dated from after the peak T cell response. The span of vaccine-associated CD4 TCRs extended across spike, with dominance at 160-218 and 743-854.

Note on this clone: Its antigen is not known.

This specimen was peripheral blood, taken 28 days after the second AZD1222 dose. This chain joins TRBV2 and TRBJ2-3; possible D gene TRBD2, 6 bases. This clonotype was obtained from an adult who received the AZD1222 COVID-19 vaccine. CDR3 in amino acids: CATQGREADTQYF. The DNA for the CDR3 is TGTGCCACCCAGGGCAGGGAGGCAGATACGCAGTATTTT.